A single sample gave rise to the 32 T cell receptor beta chains below, sequenced in a study of blood T cell repertoires in COVID-19. Assay: immunoSEQ multiplex PCR; the TCRdb copy retains only in-frame clones and omits some. The sample contains 110,000 or so clones, roughly 80% of which appear only once. The specimen sequenced was peripheral blood. The receptors shown here come from a human donor in a cohort sampled during active COVID-19.

The rearrangement links TRBV7-2 to TRBJ2-7; TRBD1 matches at 9 bases. CDR3 size: 16 residues. Germline CDR1 and CDR2: SGHTA and FQGNSA. Trimming at V came to 5 bases and at J to 2 bases, leaving 10 bases not matched to a gene. CDR3 nucleotides: TGTGCCAGCAGCCGGGACAGGGTAACCAGGGCCTACGAGCAGTACTTC. Translation: CASSRDRVTRAYEQYF.

J is TRBJ2-3 and V is TRBV5-8, with 7 nucleotides matching TRBD2. The CDR3 has 15 amino acids. From germline, CDR1 is SGHTS and CDR2 YDEGEE. V was pared by 2 bases and J by 6 bases, with 9 bases of the junction left unmatched. In DNA form, the CDR3 reads TGTGCCAGCAGCTTAGGCGGGGGACTCATGGATACGCAGTATTTT. Amino acids: CASSLGGGLMDTQYF.

The chain uses TRBV2 and TRBJ2-3, with 9 bases that match TRBD2. Germline values: CDR1 SNHLY, CDR2 FYNNEI. CDR3 length equals 15 residues. V was clipped by 4 bases and J by 5 bases; unmatched bases: 7. CDR3 coding DNA: TGTGCCAGCAGTGCTGAGCGGGGGGCGGGAGATACGCAGTATTTT. This sequence encodes CASSAERGAGDTQYF.

The chain employs TRBV2 and TRBJ1-2; TRBD1 matches 9 bases. The CDR3 spans 13 residues. V dropped 6 bases and J dropped 7; count of bases not matched to a gene: 6. Germline-derived CDR1 and CDR2 are SNHLY and FYNNEI. The CDR3 region is CASRMGQGGGYTF. The DNA of the CDR3 is TGTGCCAGCAGGATGGGACAGGGAGGTGGCTACACCTTC.

This chain uses TRBV28 with TRBJ2-2; D possibly corresponds to TRBD1 (6 bases). The germline V gene encodes CDR1 MDHEN and CDR2 SYDVKM. The CDR3 runs to 16 residues. The V and J ends lost 3 bases and 4 bases respectively, with 15 bases between them. CDR3 nucleotides: TGTGCCAGCAGTTTTTCTTACAGGGACGGCACCGGGGAGCTGTTTTTT. Its translation is CASSFSYRDGTGELFF.

This sequence joins TRBV18 and TRBJ2-5, with 13 positions matching TRBD2. Trimming removed 4 bases from V and 3 bases from J; junction bases left unmatched: 5. The germline V gene encodes CDR1 KGHSH and CDR2 LQKENI. The CDR3 spans 16 residues. This CDR3 reads CASSQGTSGAKETQYF. CDR3 DNA sequence: TGTGCCAGCTCACAGGGGACTAGCGGGGCTAAAGAGACCCAGTACTTC.

V is TRBV12-3 or TRBV12-4 and J is TRBJ1-5; no definite D call. This CDR3 is built from 12 residues. V was cut by 7 bases and J by 5 bases, with 9 bases left in between. The CDR3 is CASTYGYQPQHF. The CDR3 DNA sequence: TGTGCCAGCACATACGGGTATCAGCCCCAGCATTTT.

V is TRBV6-5 and J is TRBJ1-3, with 7 bases fitting TRBD1. Germline V gene sequence: CDR1 MNHEY, CDR2 SVGAGI. This CDR3 region has 14 residues. With 8 bases clipped from V and 2 bases from J, the junction kept 6 bases outside the gene matches. The CDR3 DNA follows: TGTGCCAGCCAGACAGGGTCGGCTGGAAACACCATATATTTT. Residues: CASQTGSAGNTIYF.

The genes are TRBV18 and TRBJ1-3; D gene unclear. The CDR3 length is 14 residues. Germline assignment: CDR1 KGHSH and CDR2 LQKENI. V lost 3 bases and J lost 5, with 11 bases in between. The CDR3 region is CASSPAPGRNTIYF. DNA of the CDR3: TGTGCCAGCTCACCTGCCCCGGGAAGAAACACCATATATTTT.

The V gene is TRBV5-1, the J gene TRBJ1-3, with TRBD1 as a possible D gene (6 bases). CDR3 size: 14 residues. The germline V gene encodes CDR1 SGHRS and CDR2 YFSETQ. Trimming cost V 7 bases and J 9 bases, with 20 bases left between them. This chain's CDR3 is CASSYIGGTGTIYF. The CDR3 region has the DNA TGCGCCAGCTCATACATAGGGGGTACCGGCACCATATATTTT.

This chain links TRBV6-5 with TRBJ1-3; D is uncertain. CDR1 and CDR2 (germline): MNHEY, SVGAGI. This CDR3 is built from 12 residues. V shed 10 bases and J shed 0 bases, with 7 bases lying between them. The CDR3, as DNA: TGTGCCACCCTGAGCTCTGGAAACACCATATATTTT. Translating gives CATLSSGNTIYF.

This sequence joins TRBV5-4 and TRBJ1-5; D gene uncertain. CDR1 is SGHNT, CDR2 YYREEE, per germline (reference sequence). The length of the CDR3 is 13 residues. Trimming shortened V by 3 bases and J by 2 bases, and 6 bases separated the two germline ends. CDR3 amino acids: CASSWPCNQPQHF. The CDR3 DNA is TGTGCCAGCAGCTGGCCGTGCAATCAGCCCCAGCATTTT. The full variable domain, in which reference TRBV5-4 and TRBJ1-5 provide the parts outside the CDR3, is ETGVTQSPTHLIKTRGQQVTLRCSSQSGHNTVSWYQQALGQGPQFIFQYYREEENGRGNFPPRFSGLQFPNYSSELNVNALELDDSALYLCASSWPCNQPQHFGDGTRLSIL.

This chain connects TRBV2 to TRBJ1-5; TRBD1 is a possible D gene (6 bases). Germline CDR1 and CDR2: SNHLY and FYNNEI. This CDR3 comprises 16 residues. The V end lost 2 bases, the J end lost 6 bases, and 17 bases lay between the germline ends. CDR3 sequence: CASSESRMRGGQPQHF. The CDR3 region has the DNA TGTGCCAGCAGTGAATCTAGGATGAGGGGGGGTCAGCCCCAGCATTTT.

The V and J genes are TRBV7-9 and TRBJ2-2; the D is unclear. Germline V gives CDR1 SEHNR, CDR2 FQNEAQ (reference sequence). The germline V and J ends were trimmed by 6 bases and 0 bases, with 8 bases remaining between them. This CDR3 has 14 amino acids. The chain's CDR3 is CASSSNTNTGELFF. The CDR3, as DNA: TGTGCCAGCAGTTCAAACACGAACACCGGGGAGCTGTTTTTT.

The V gene is TRBV27, the J gene TRBJ2-6; maybe TRBD1 (6 bases). Germline lookup yields CDR1 MNHEY and CDR2 SMNVEV (reference sequence). The germline V and J ends were trimmed by 5 bases and 4 bases, with 18 bases remaining between them. The CDR3 length is 17 residues. The CDR3 nucleotides read TGTGCCAGCAGTCCACGAATGGGGGCGGTGGGGGCCAACGTCCTGACTTTC. As protein: CASSPRMGAVGANVLTF.

This sequence joins TRBV6-5 and TRBJ2-1; D may be TRBD1 (6 bases). Germline CDR1 reads MNHEY; CDR2 reads SVGAGI. Between the trimmed V and J ends, which lost 0 bases and 6 bases, there was a span of 12 bases. The CDR3 totals 15 residues. In DNA form, the CDR3 reads TGTGCCAGCAGTTACTCGATGGGACAAGGCAATGAGCAGTTCTTC. It is translated as CASSYSMGQGNEQFF.

This rearrangement joins TRBV6-6 to TRBJ1-1; 8 bases line up with TRBD1. The V and J ends lost 4 bases and 4 bases, in that order; junction bases with no gene match: 5. The CDR3 consists of 14 residues. CDR1 MNHNY and CDR2 SVGAGI come from the germline V gene (reference sequence). Written as DNA, the CDR3 is TGTGCCAGCAGTTCTGGACAGGGTGGCACTGAAGCTTTCTTT. Protein sequence: CASSSGQGGTEAFF.

The gene calls are TRBV11-1 and TRBJ2-7, with 9 positions matching TRBD2. The V gene's germline CDR1 is SGHAT and CDR2 FQDESV (reference sequence). The CDR3 consists of 14 residues. The V and J ends lost 5 bases and 5 bases, in that order; junction bases with no gene match: 7. The CDR3 DNA reads TGTGCCAGCAGCGCTCCGGGACTAGCAAACGAGCAGTACTTC. It yields the protein CASSAPGLANEQYF.

This chain links TRBV29-1 with TRBJ2-3; maybe TRBD2 (5 bases). The CDR3 is 15 amino acids. V dropped 1 base and J dropped 5 bases, with 16 bases sitting between them. Germline V lookup: CDR1 SQVTM, CDR2 ANQGSEA. In DNA form, the CDR3 reads TGCAGCGTTGAAGGAGGGCACCCCTTCGGAGATACGCAGTATTTT. It is translated as CSVEGGHPFGDTQYF.

J is TRBJ2-3 and V is TRBV7-6, with TRBD2 matching over 7 bases. This CDR3 is built from 15 residues. CDR1 is SGHVS and CDR2 is FNYEAQ in the germline V gene. V gave up 1 base and J gave up 1 base; unmatched junction bases: 2. The CDR3 reads CASSLGAGGTDTQYF. CDR3 bases: TGTGCCAGCAGCTTAGGCGCGGGGGGCACAGATACGCAGTATTTT.

This sequence joins TRBV6-2 or TRBV6-3 and TRBJ1-2; tentative D call: TRBD1 (6 bases). Between the trimmed V and J ends, which lost 5 bases and 2 bases, there was a span of 12 bases. In germline, CDR1 is MNHEY, CDR2 SVGEGT. This CDR3 region has 14 residues. The CDR3 is CASSALDRNYGYTF. CDR3 DNA: TGTGCCAGCAGTGCCTTAGACAGGAACTATGGCTACACCTTC.

The chain joins TRBV28 to TRBJ2-1; unclear D gene. CDR1 MDHEN and CDR2 SYDVKM come from the germline V gene. CDR3 size: 16 residues. The V end was cut by 5 bases, the J end by 0 bases, with 14 bases between. DNA of the CDR3: TGTGCCAGCAGTCCCCTTAACTCCGGCTCCTACAATGAGCAGTTCTTC. This encodes CASSPLNSGSYNEQFF.

The V gene is TRBV2, the J gene TRBJ2-3; TRBD2 aligns across 9 bases. CDR3 size: 14 residues. CDR1 SNHLY and CDR2 FYNNEI come from the germline V gene. V was pared by 6 bases and J by 5 bases, with 6 bases of the junction left unmatched. The DNA for the CDR3 is TGTGCCAGCAGGGCGCGGGGGGGCTTAGATACGCAGTATTTT. Its translation is CASRARGGLDTQYF.

The chain combines TRBV6-1 with TRBJ2-5; 7 bases line up with TRBD2. Germline V gene lookup returns CDR1 MNHNS and CDR2 SASEGT. J was trimmed by 0 bases and V by 3 bases; bases with no gene match: 4. The CDR3 is made up of 15 amino acids. This CDR3 is CASSERGWYQETQYF. CDR3 DNA: TGTGCCAGCAGTGAGCGGGGGTGGTACCAAGAGACCCAGTACTTC.

The gene calls are TRBV11-2 and TRBJ2-3; D may be TRBD2 (6 bases). This CDR3 has 13 residues. In germline, CDR1 is SGHAT, CDR2 FQNNGV. V shed 1 base and J shed 8 bases, with 10 bases lying between them. The CDR3 DNA sequence: TGTGCCAGCAGCTTAGGGCGGGGACTTACGCAGTATTTT. As protein: CASSLGRGLTQYF.

The gene calls are TRBV29-1 and TRBJ1-4; TRBD1 aligns across 9 bases. Germline CDR1 and CDR2: SQVTM and ANQGSEA. V was clipped by 7 bases and J by 8 bases; unmatched bases: 5. The CDR3 has 12 amino acids. Here the CDR3 reads CSAGQGSEKLFF. The CDR3 DNA follows: TGCAGCGCGGGACAGGGATCGGAAAAACTGTTTTTT.

This chain connects TRBV18 to TRBJ2-5; 8 bases agree with TRBD2. V lost 6 bases and J lost 4; bases outside the gene matches: 7. The germline gives CDR1 KGHSH, CDR2 LQKENI. The CDR3 runs to 14 residues. CDR3 coding DNA: TGTGCCAGCTCCCTCGGGGGGGCAGGAGAGACCCAGTACTTC. It is translated as CASSLGGAGETQYF.

The chain joins TRBV28 to TRBJ2-7; possibly TRBD1 for D (5 bases). The CDR3 is made up of 16 amino acids. Germline V gives CDR1 MDHEN, CDR2 SYDVKM. V lost 1 base and J 0 bases, leaving 13 bases between the germline ends. The CDR3: CASSLYLGPSSYEQYF. CDR3 in DNA: TGTGCCAGCAGTTTATATCTGGGGCCGAGCTCCTACGAGCAGTACTTC.

The chain employs TRBV4-1 and TRBJ2-3, with TRBD2 as a possible D gene (5 bases). CDR1 and CDR2 (germline): MGHRA, YSYEKL. V was clipped by 1 base and J by 0 bases, with 17 bases between them. The CDR3 is made up of 18 amino acids. CDR3 DNA sequence: TGCGCCAGCAGCCAAGGTTCGCTGGGAGCGATTAGCACAGATACGCAGTATTTT. Residues: CASSQGSLGAISTDTQYF.

This chain joins TRBV6-6 and TRBJ1-6, with D tentatively TRBD1 (5 bases). CDR1 is MNHNY, CDR2 SVGAGI, per germline (reference sequence). The V and J ends lost 4 bases and 9 bases respectively, with 16 bases between them. CDR3 length: 15 residues. The CDR3 reads CASSSGSGTRSPLHF. CDR3 bases: TGTGCCAGCAGTTCTGGGTCCGGGACTCGTTCACCCCTCCACTTT.

This chain uses TRBV18 with TRBJ2-1, with 15 bases aligning to TRBD2. The CDR3 is 16 residues long. The V gene's germline CDR1 is KGHSH and CDR2 LQKENI. The trim removed 5 bases at V and 4 bases at J, leaving 3 bases unmatched. CDR3 bases: TGTGCCAGCTCAAGGACTAGCGGGGGGGCTTACAATGAGCAGTTCTTC. It specifies CASSRTSGGAYNEQFF. The full variable domain, with the rest looked up from reference TRBV18 and TRBJ2-1, is NAGVMQNPRHLVRRRGQEARLRCSPMKGHSHVYWYRQLPEEGLKFMVYLQKENIIDESGMPKERFSAEFPKEGPSILRIQQVVRGDSAAYFCASSRTSGGAYNEQFFGPGTRLTVL.

The genes are TRBV5-6 and TRBJ2-7; D perhaps matches TRBD1 (6 bases). V was shortened by 2 bases and J by 1 base, with 7 bases between the two germline ends. The CDR3 is 13 residues long. CDR1 SGHDT and CDR2 YYEEEE come from the germline V gene. In nucleotides, the CDR3 is TGTGCCAGCAGCTTACAGGGTTCCTACGAGCAGTACTTC. Its translation: CASSLQGSYEQYF.